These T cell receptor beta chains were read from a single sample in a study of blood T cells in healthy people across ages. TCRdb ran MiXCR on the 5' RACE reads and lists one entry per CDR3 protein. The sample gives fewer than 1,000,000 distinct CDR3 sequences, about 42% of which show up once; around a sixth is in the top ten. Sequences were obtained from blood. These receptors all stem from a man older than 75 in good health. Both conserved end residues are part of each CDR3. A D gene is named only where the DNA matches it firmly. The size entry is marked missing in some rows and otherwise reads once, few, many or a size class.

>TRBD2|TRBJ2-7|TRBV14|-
CARHSGSMVNEQYF
TGTGCCCGTCATAGCGGGAGTATGGTCAATGAGCAGTACTTC
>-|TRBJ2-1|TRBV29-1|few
CSVAQAFSLLRVQFF
TGCAGCGTTGCGCAAGCTTTTTCGCTCCTGAGGGTGCAGTTCTTC
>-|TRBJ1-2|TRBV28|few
CASTLLGGMETFYGYTF
TGTGCCAGCACCCTTTTAGGGGGTATGGAGACCTTTTATGGCTACACCTTC
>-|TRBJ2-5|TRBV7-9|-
CASSYEDWRLRAYQETQYF
TGTGCCAGCAGCTATGAGGACTGGCGCCTTAGGGCGTACCAAGAGACCCAGTACTTC
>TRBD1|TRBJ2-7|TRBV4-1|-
CASSHPGQATYEQYF
TGCGCCAGCAGCCATCCGGGACAGGCCACCTACGAGCAGTACTTC
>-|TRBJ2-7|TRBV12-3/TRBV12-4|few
CASSLAHGPEYF
TGTGCCAGCAGTTTAGCGCACGGTCCTGAGTACTTC
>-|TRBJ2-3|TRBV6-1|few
CGVGGASTDTQYF
TGTGGGGTAGGAGGGGCAAGCACAGATACGCAGTATTTT
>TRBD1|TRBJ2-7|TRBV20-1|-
CSARPGTGGASYEQYF
TGCAGTGCTAGGCCCGGGACAGGGGGCGCGTCCTACGAGCAGTACTTC
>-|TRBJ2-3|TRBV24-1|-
CATSDLGPYGTDTQYF
TGTGCCACCAGTGATTTGGGGCCGTATGGCACAGATACGCAGTATTTT
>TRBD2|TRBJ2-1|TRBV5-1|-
CASSSRLAGESSYNEQFF
TGCGCCAGCAGCTCCCGACTAGCGGGAGAGAGCTCCTACAATGAGCAGTTCTTC
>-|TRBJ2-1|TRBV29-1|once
CSVGGLQDIRGHEQFF
TGCAGCGTTGGGGGACTTCAGGACATCCGGGGCCATGAGCAGTTCTTC
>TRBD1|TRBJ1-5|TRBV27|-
CASSLSPRGNQPQHF
TGTGCCAGCAGTTTATCGCCCAGGGGGAATCAGCCCCAGCATTTT
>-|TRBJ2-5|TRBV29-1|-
CSPRRDEETQYF
TGCAGCCCCAGAAGGGATGAGGAGACCCAGTACTTC
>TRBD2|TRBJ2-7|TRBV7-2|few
CASSLASGGNYEQYF
TGTGCCAGCAGCTTAGCTAGCGGGGGGAACTACGAGCAGTACTTC
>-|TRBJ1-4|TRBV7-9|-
CASSTPGRGEKLFF
TGTGCCAGCAGCACACCGGGACGAGGGGAAAAACTGTTTTTT
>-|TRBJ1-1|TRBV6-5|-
CAIGRTANTEAFF
TGTGCCATTGGTCGGACAGCCAACACTGAAGCTTTCTTT
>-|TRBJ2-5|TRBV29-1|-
CSAESQGKYNEQYF
TGCAGCGCCGAAAGCCAGGGGAAATACAATGAGCAGTACTTC
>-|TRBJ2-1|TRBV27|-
CASSSAYGEQFF
TGTGCCAGCAGTTCCGCGTATGGTGAGCAGTTCTTC
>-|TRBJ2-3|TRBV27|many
CASSLQDPSTDTQYF
TGTGCCAGCAGTTTACAGGACCCAAGCACAGATACGCAGTATTTT
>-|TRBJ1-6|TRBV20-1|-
CSAPRRGAQHNSPLHF
TGCAGTGCCCCGAGGCGAGGGGCGCAACATAATTCACCCCTCCACTTT
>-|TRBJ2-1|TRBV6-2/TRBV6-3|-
CASSPMRGRVAESSYNEQFF
TGTGCCAGCAGTCCGATGAGGGGGCGAGTAGCGGAAAGTTCCTACAATGAGCAGTTCTTC
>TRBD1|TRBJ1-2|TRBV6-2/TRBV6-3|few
CASSPSTGGERPGYTF
TGTGCCAGCAGTCCTTCGACAGGGGGCGAACGCCCTGGCTACACCTTC
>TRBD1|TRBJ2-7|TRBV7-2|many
CASSTGTGSAYEQYF
TGTGCCAGCAGCACGGGGACAGGGTCGGCCTACGAGCAGTACTTC
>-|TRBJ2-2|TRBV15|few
CATSIRDTGELFF
TGTGCCACCAGCATCAGGGACACCGGGGAGCTGTTTTTT
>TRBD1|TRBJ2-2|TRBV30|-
CAWSVPAGGKTGELFF
TGTGCCTGGAGTGTACCGGCAGGGGGTAAAACCGGGGAGCTGTTTTTT
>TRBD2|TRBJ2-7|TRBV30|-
CAWAASGSHYEQYF
TGTGCCTGGGCAGCTAGCGGGAGCCACTACGAGCAGTACTTC
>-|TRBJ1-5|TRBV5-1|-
CASSLDVSNQPQHF
TGCGCCAGCAGCTTGGACGTCAGCAATCAGCCCCAGCATTTT
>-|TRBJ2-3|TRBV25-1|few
CASGYRTGDTQYF
TGTGCCAGCGGCTACAGAACCGGGGATACGCAGTATTTT
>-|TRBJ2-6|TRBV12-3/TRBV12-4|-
CASSYYSETGANVLTF
TGTGCCAGCAGTTACTACAGCGAAACTGGGGCCAACGTCCTGACTTTC
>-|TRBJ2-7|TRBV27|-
CASGLSGVYEQYF
TGTGCCAGCGGGTTATCGGGAGTCTACGAGCAGTACTTC
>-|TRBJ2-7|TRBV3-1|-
CASSHNPGHTYEQYF
TGTGCCAGCAGCCATAATCCGGGACACACCTACGAGCAGTACTTC
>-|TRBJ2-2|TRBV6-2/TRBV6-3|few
CASSYGIRNTGELFF
TGTGCCAGCAGTTACGGGATTAGGAACACCGGGGAGCTGTTTTTT
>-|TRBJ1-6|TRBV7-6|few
CASSLAGAVDPLHF
TGTGCCAGCAGCTTAGCGGGGGCAGTCGATCCCCTCCACTTT
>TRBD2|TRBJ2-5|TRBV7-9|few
CASSFKRREVWETQYF
TGTGCCAGCAGCTTTAAGCGCCGGGAGGTATGGGAGACCCAGTACTTC
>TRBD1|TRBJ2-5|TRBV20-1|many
CSAGTVETQYF
TGCAGTGCTGGGACAGTGGAGACCCAGTACTTC
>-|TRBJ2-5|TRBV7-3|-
CASSLAGPGAVETQYF
TGTGCCAGCAGCTTAGCTGGGCCGGGGGCCGTAGAGACCCAGTACTTC
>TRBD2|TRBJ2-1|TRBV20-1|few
CSAIRLAAYNEQFF
TGCAGTGCTATTAGACTAGCGGCCTACAATGAGCAGTTCTTC
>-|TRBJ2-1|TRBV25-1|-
CASRSEGGEQFF
TGTGCCAGCCGTTCGGAGGGCGGGGAGCAGTTCTTC
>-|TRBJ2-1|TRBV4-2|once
CASSQVRWEQFF
TGTGCCAGCAGCCAAGTCCGCTGGGAGCAGTTCTTC
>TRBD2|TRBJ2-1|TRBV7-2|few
CASSSGLAGPTSHEQFF
TGTGCCAGCAGCTCCGGACTAGCGGGACCTACGTCTCATGAGCAGTTCTTC
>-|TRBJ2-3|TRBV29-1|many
CSVDGQTTSTDTQYF
TGCAGCGTTGATGGACAGACGACTAGCACAGATACGCAGTATTTT
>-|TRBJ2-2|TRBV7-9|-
CASNLGLRNTGELFF
TGTGCCAGCAACTTGGGACTCCGGAACACCGGGGAGCTGTTTTTT
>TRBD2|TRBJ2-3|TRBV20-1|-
CSATGLAGREDTQYF
TGCAGTGCTACGGGACTAGCGGGAAGAGAAGATACGCAGTATTTT
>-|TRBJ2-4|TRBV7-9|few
CASSQGGSIQYF
TGTGCCAGCAGCCAGGGTGGCAGCATTCAGTACTTC
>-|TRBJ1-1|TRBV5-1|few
CASSLDGLGEGTEAFF
TGCGCCAGCAGCTTGGATGGGCTTGGGGAAGGGACTGAAGCTTTCTTT
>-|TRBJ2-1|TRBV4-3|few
CASSQDLGGAQYEQFF
TGCGCCAGCAGCCAAGATCTGGGGGGGGCCCAATATGAGCAGTTCTTC
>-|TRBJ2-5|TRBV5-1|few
CASSWGQVQETQYF
TGCGCCAGCAGCTGGGGACAAGTCCAAGAGACCCAGTACTTC
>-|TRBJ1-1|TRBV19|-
CASSEQGKDTEAFF
TGTGCCAGTAGTGAACAGGGAAAGGACACTGAAGCTTTCTTT
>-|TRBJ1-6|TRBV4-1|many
CASSQVFRASNSPLHF
TGCGCCAGCAGCCAAGTATTCCGGGCCTCCAATTCACCCCTCCACTTT
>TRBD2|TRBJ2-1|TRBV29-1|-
CSVALAGEGEQFF
TGCAGCGTTGCCCTAGCGGGAGAGGGTGAGCAGTTCTTC
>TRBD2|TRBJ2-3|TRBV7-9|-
CAWHLVGGSSDTQYF
TGTGCCTGGCACCTGGTTGGCGGGAGTTCAGATACGCAGTATTTT
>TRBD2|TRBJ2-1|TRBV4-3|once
CASSQAWGLAGGQQFF
TGCGCCAGCAGCCAAGCATGGGGACTAGCGGGAGGACAGCAGTTCTTC
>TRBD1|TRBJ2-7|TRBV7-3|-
CASSLQTGREQYF
TGTGCCAGCAGCCTCCAGACAGGGCGCGAGCAGTACTTC
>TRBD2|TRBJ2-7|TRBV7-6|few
CASSVGRGGYEQYF
TGTGCCAGCAGCGTAGGGAGGGGCGGGTACGAGCAGTACTTC